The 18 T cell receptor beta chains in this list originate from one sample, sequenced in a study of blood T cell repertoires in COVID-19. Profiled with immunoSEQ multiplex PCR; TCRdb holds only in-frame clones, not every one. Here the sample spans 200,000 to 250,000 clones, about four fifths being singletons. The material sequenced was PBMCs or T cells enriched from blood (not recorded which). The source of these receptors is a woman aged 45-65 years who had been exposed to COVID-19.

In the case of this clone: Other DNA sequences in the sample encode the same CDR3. The CDR3 DNA follows: TGTGCCAGCATGGAGGGTGCTGGAAACACCATATATTTT. Its translation: CASMEGAGNTIYF. This rearrangement joins TRBV12-3 or TRBV12-4 to TRBJ1-3; no clear D gene. The germline V and J ends were trimmed by 7 bases and 2 bases, with 9 bases remaining between them. The CDR3 covers 13 residues.

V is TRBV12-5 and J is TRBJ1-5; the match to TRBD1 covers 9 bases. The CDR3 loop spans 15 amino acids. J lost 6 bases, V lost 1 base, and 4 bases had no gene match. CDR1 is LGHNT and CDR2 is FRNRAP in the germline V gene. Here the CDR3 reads CASGLGDRVAQPQHF. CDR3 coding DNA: TGTGCTAGTGGTTTGGGGGACAGGGTGGCTCAGCCCCAGCATTTT. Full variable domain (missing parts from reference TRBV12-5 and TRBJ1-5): DARVTQTPRHKVTEMGQEVTMRCQPILGHNTVFWYRQTMMQGLELLAYFRNRAPLDDSGMPKDRFSAEMPDATLATLKIQPSEPRDSAVYFCASGLGDRVAQPQHFGDGTRLSIL.

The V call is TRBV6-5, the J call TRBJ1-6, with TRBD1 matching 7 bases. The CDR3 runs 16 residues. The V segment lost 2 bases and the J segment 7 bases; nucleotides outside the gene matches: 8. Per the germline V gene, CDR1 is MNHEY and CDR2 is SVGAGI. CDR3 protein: CASSYPRDSTNSPLHF. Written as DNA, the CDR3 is TGTGCCAGCAGTTACCCTCGGGACAGTACAAATTCACCCCTCCACTTT.

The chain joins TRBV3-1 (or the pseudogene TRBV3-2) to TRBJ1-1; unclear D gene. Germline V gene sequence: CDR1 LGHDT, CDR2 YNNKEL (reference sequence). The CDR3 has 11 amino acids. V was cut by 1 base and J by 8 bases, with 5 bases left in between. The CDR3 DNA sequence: TGTGCCAGCAGCCAAGTCTCCGAAGCTTTCTTT. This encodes CASSQVSEAFF.

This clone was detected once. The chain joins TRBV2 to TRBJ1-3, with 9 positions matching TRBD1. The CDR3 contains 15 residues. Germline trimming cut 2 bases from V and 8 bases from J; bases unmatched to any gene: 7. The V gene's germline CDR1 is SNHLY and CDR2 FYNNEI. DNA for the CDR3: TGTGCCAGCAGTGAAAGCGACAGGGGGGGACACACCATATATTTT. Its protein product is CASSESDRGGHTIYF.

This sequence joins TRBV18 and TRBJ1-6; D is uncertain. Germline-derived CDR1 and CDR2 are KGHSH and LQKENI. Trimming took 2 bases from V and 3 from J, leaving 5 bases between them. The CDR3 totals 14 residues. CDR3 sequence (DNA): TGTGCCAGCTCACCAAACAACTATAATTCACCCCTCCACTTT. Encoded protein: CASSPNNYNSPLHF.

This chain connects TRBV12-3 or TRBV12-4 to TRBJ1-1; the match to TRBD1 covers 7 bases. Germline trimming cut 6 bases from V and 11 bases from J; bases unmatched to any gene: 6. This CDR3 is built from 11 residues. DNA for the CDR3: TGTGCCAGCAGCACAGGGGTTCGGGCTTTCTTT. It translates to CASSTGVRAFF.

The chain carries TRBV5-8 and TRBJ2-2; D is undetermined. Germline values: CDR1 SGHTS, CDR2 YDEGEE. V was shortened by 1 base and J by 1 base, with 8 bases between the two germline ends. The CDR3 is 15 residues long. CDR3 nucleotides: TGTGCCAGCAGCTTGAAACAGATGAACACCGGGGAGCTGTTTTTT. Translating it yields CASSLKQMNTGELFF.

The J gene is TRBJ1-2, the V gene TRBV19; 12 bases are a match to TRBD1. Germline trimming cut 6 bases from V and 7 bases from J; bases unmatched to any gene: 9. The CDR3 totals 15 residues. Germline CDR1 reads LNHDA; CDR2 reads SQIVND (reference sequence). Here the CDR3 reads CASSLPGQGAFGYTF. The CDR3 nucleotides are TGTGCCAGTAGCCTACCGGGACAGGGGGCTTTTGGCTACACCTTC.

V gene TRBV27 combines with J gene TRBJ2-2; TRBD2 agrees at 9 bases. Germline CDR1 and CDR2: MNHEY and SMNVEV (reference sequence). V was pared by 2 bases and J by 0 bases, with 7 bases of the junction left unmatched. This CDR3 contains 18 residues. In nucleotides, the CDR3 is TGTGCCAGCAGTTTACGGCGGGGGGGAACATCGAACACCGGGGAGCTGTTTTTT. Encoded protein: CASSLRRGGTSNTGELFF.

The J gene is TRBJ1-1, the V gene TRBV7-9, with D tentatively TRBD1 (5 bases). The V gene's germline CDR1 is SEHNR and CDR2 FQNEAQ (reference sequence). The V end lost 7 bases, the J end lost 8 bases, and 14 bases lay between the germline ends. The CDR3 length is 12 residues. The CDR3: CASISGGLEAFF. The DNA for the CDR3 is TGTGCCAGCATCTCGGGGGGATTGGAAGCTTTCTTT.

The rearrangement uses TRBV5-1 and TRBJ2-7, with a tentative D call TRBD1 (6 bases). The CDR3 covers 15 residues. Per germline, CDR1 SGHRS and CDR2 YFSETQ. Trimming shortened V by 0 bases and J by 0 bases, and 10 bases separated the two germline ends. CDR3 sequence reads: CASSLGGGNSYEQYF. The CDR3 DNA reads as TGCGCCAGCAGCTTGGGAGGGGGTAACTCCTACGAGCAGTACTTC.

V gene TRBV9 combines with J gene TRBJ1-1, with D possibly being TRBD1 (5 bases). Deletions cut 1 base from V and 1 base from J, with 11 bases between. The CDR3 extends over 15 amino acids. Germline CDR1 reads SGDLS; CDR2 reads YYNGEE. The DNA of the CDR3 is TGTGCCAGCAGCGTAAACGGGGGGGAGAACACTGAAGCTTTCTTT. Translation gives CASSVNGGENTEAFF.

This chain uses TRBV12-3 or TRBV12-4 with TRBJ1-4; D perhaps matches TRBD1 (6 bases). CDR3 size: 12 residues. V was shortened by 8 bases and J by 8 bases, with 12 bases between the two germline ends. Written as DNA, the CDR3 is TGTGCCAGCGGGCCAGGGGAGGAAAAACTGTTTTTT. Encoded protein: CASGPGEEKLFF.

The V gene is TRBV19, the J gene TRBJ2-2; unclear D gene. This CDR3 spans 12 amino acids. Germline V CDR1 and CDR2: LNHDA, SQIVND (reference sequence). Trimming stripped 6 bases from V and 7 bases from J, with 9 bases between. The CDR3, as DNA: TGTGCCAGTAGGGGCTCGAACGGGGAGCTGTTTTTT. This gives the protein CASRGSNGELFF.

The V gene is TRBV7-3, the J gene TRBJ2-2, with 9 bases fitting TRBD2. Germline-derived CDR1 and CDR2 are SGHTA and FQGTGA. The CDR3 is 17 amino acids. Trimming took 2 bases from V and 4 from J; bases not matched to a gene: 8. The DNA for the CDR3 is TGTGCCAGCAGCTTACTCGGCGCTAGCGGGGTCACCGGGGAGCTGTTTTTT. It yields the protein CASSLLGASGVTGELFF. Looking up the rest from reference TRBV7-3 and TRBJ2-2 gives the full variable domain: GAGVSQTPSNKVTEKGKYVELRCDPISGHTALYWYRQSLGQGPEFLIYFQGTGAADDSGLPNDRFFAVRPEGSVSTLKIQRTERGDSAVYLCASSLLGASGVTGELFFGEGSRLTVL.

CDR3 in DNA: TGTGCCAGCAGTCCCGCGGTAGGAGCCGGGTCACCCCTCCACTTT. Translating it yields CASSPAVGAGSPLHF. V gene TRBV28 combines with J gene TRBJ1-6; D uncertain. V was shortened by 5 bases and J by 10 bases, with 18 bases between the two germline ends. CDR3 size: 15 residues. From germline, CDR1 is MDHEN and CDR2 SYDVKM.

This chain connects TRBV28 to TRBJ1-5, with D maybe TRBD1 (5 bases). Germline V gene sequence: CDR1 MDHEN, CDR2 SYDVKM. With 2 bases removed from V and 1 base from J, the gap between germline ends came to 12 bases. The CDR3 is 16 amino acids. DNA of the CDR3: TGTGCCAGCAGTTTAGGTGACAGTTTGAGCAATCAGCCCCAGCATTTT. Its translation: CASSLGDSLSNQPQHF.